These 9 T cell receptor beta chains came from one sample sequenced in a study of read filtering for tumor transcriptome and immune sequencing. From around 440 ng of RNA, a library with molecular barcoded alpha/delta and beta/gamma adaptors was made. One entry per CDR3 protein, called by TCRdb with MiXCR from the reads. The repertoire holds some 140,000 distinct CDR3 sequences, with 13% as singletons. Sequenced input: a population of CD138-negative cells sorted from bone marrow. These receptors all stem from a donor aged 40 or over with multiple myeloma.

This clonotype was seen a few times. This may be a read error, as it is one base from a much larger clone. The chain recombines TRBV18 with TRBJ2-1; D uncertain. The germline V gene encodes CDR1 KGHSH and CDR2 LQKENI. The CDR3 runs 13 residues. The CDR3 DNA reads as TGTGCCAGCTCACCCTACAGCTTCAATAAGCAGTTCTTC. This codes for CASSPYSFNKQFF.

This clonotype was observed at least ten times. This chain links TRBV6-5 with TRBJ1-5; weak D call: TRBD1 (6 bases). Germline assignment: CDR1 MNHEY and CDR2 SVGAGI. V was cut by 4 bases and J by 9 bases, with 13 bases left in between. The CDR3 extends over 13 amino acids. The chain's CDR3 is CASSSGQRRPQHF. CDR3 in DNA: TGTGCCAGCAGTTCTGGACAGAGGCGGCCCCAGCATTTT.

At least ten counts were recorded for this clonotype. This chain connects TRBV7-7 to TRBJ2-1; D may be TRBD1 or TRBD2 (6 bases each). Trimming shortened V by 1 base and J by 12 bases, and 13 bases separated the two germline ends. The germline V gene has CDR1 SSHAT and CDR2 FNYEAQ (reference sequence). This CDR3 contains 13 residues. CDR3 DNA: TGTGCCAGCAGCTTAGGAGACTGGGGGGCGCAGTTCTTC. Translating it yields CASSLGDWGAQFF.

This clonotype was counted many times. The V call is TRBV15, the J call TRBJ2-1, with D perhaps matching TRBD1 or TRBD2 (5 bases each). Germline V lookup: CDR1 LNHNV, CDR2 YYDKDF (reference sequence). The CDR3 loop spans 13 amino acids. V dropped 5 bases and J dropped 4 bases, with 9 bases sitting between them. The CDR3 DNA sequence: TGTGCCACCAGCGAGAGGGGATACAATGAGCAGTTCTTC. It encodes CATSERGYNEQFF.

This clonotype was seen many times. The chain joins TRBV7-2 to TRBJ1-1; no definite D call. V shed 5 bases and J shed 1 base, with 14 bases lying between them. Germline assignment: CDR1 SGHTA and CDR2 FQGNSA. The CDR3 runs to 15 residues. The CDR3 DNA follows: TGTGCCAGCAGCCCTGATCTACACGGGAACACTGAAGCTTTCTTT. Protein product: CASSPDLHGNTEAFF.

This clonotype was counted many times. The chain combines TRBV7-3 with TRBJ2-5; D is uncertain. V was trimmed by 5 bases and J by 5 bases, leaving 15 bases between them. This CDR3 has 14 amino acids. Germline V gives CDR1 SGHTA, CDR2 FQGTGA. The CDR3 sequence: CASSPGGSGETQYF. Written as DNA, the CDR3 is TGTGCCAGCAGCCCTGGTGGCTCCGGGGAGACCCAGTACTTC.

This clonotype came up many times. In nucleotides, the CDR3 is TGCAGTGCTGGGGAGACGTTATTAGGGTACAATGAGCAGTTCTTC. Protein: CSAGETLLGYNEQFF. V usage is TRBV20-1 and J usage is TRBJ2-1, with D possibly TRBD2 on 5 matching bases. CDR1 is DFQATT and CDR2 is SNEGSKA in the germline V gene (reference sequence). V was shortened by 5 bases and J by 4 bases, with 18 bases between the two germline ends. There are 15 residues in the CDR3.

This clonotype was counted at least ten times. This chain links TRBV11-1 with TRBJ2-1; no firm D call. The CDR3 has 11 residues. The germline V gene encodes CDR1 SGHAT and CDR2 FQDESV (reference sequence). V dropped 2 bases and J dropped 13 bases, with 9 bases sitting between them. CDR3 protein: CASSLLSRQFF. CDR3 DNA sequence: TGTGCCAGCAGCTTACTTAGTCGACAGTTCTTC.

This sequence joins TRBV9 and TRBJ2-1; D remains unclear. The V gene's germline CDR1 is SGDLS and CDR2 YYNGEE. The CDR3 has 13 amino acids. The V end was cut by 4 bases, the J end by 6 bases, with 11 bases between. The CDR3 DNA sequence: TGTGCCAGCAGCTCGATGGGCCTCAATGAGCAGTTCTTC. This sequence encodes CASSSMGLNEQFF.